The T cell receptor (beta chain) under discussion was sequenced for a study of shared clonotypes between healthy human individuals. Study context: A couple of female and a few male donors aged 18 to 49 were enrolled. General study findings and limits: Estimated richness values were generally larger in naive subsets than in memory subsets.

V lost 2 bases to trimming and J lost 7 bases, with 15 bases between them. This CDR3 region has 15 residues. The germline CDR1 and CDR2 sequences are SGDLS and YYNGEE. Replicate PCRs from sorted subsets contained 200 ng DNA, which is approximately 30,000 T cell genomes. Here immunoSEQ multiplex PCR was the method, and the copy in TCRdb shows in-frame clones only, minus some. The sample carries under 600,000 clones, roughly 95% recorded once. On this clone itself: Its antigen is unknown.

This sequence joins TRBV9 and TRBJ2-2, with a tentative D call TRBD1 (5 bases). Sequenced material: naive CD4+ T cells sorted from blood. Subset meaning: CD45RA+ positively selected. The source is a woman in her twenties or thirties in good health. CDR3 in amino acids: CASSVQGDEDGELFF. In nucleotides, the CDR3 is TGTGCCAGCAGCGTCCAAGGGGATGAAGACGGGGAGCTGTTTTTT.